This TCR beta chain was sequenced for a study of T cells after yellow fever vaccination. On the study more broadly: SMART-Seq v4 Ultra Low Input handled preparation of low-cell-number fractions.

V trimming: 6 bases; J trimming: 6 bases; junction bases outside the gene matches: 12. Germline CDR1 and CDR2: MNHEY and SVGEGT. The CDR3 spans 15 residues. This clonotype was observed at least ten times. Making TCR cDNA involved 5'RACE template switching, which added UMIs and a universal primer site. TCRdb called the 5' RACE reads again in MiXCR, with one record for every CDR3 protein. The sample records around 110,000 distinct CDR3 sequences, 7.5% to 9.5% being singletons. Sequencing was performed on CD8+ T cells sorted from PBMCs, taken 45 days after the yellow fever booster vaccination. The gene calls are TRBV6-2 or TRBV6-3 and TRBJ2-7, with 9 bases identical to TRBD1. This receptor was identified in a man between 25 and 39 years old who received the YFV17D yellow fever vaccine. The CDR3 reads CASSLRDRDPGEQYF. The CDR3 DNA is TGTGCCAGCAGCCTCCGGGACAGGGATCCAGGCGAGCAGTACTTC.